Detailed here is one T cell receptor (beta chain). What it binds is not known. These data are taken from a study of early T cells in non-severe SARS-CoV-2 infection. Study at large: Sequencing of bulk RNA from unsorted whole blood was done, without chain pairing.

Unique molecular identifier tags were affixed to discrete cDNA molecules. TCRdb redid the calling of the 5' RACE reads with MiXCR, one entry per CDR3 protein. The table has about 40,000 distinct CDR3 sequences, roughly 4.3% seen once. Per germline, CDR1 SEHNR and CDR2 FQNEAQ (reference sequence). The CDR3 runs to 12 residues. The V and J ends lost 8 bases and 4 bases, in that order; junction bases with no gene match: 2. Broader study findings: The study's VDJdb matching favored anti-spike CD8 responses and missed private and CD4 specificities.

The sequence derives from an adult who was a healthcare worker with PCR-confirmed SARS-CoV-2 infection or an uninfected control (not recorded which). The chain has TRBV7-9 and TRBJ2-7; 10 bases fit TRBD1. Sequenced sample: whole blood. The CDR3 is CASGTGAYEQYF. CDR3 sequence (DNA): TGTGCCAGCGGGACAGGGGCATACGAGCAGTACTTC.